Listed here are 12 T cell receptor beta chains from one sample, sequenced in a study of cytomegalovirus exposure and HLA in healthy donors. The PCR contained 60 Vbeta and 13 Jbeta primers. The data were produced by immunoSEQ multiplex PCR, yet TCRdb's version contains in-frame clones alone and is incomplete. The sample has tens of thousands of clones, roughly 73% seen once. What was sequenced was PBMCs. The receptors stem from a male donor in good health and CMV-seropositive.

As DNA, the CDR3 is TGCGCCAGCAGCTTACCGACAGGGGGCCTCCACGAGCAGTACTTC. It codes for CASSLPTGGLHEQYF. This chain uses TRBV5-1 with TRBJ2-7; TRBD1 matches 10 bases. This CDR3 contains 15 residues. The germline V gene encodes CDR1 SGHRS and CDR2 YFSETQ. With V trimmed by 2 bases and J by 5 bases, 7 bases remained unmatched.

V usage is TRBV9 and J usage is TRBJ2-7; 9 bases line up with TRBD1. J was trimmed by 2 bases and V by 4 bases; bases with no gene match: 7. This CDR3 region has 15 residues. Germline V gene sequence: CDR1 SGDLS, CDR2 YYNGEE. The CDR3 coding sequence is TGTGCCAGCAGCTACCAGGGGGACAGGGCCTACGAGCAGTACTTC. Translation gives CASSYQGDRAYEQYF. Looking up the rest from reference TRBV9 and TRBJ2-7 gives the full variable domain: DSGVTQTPKHLITATGQRVTLRCSPRSGDLSVYWYQQSLDQGLQFLIQYYNGEERAKGNILERFSAQQFPDLHSELNLSSLELGDSALYFCASSYQGDRAYEQYFGPGTRLTVT.

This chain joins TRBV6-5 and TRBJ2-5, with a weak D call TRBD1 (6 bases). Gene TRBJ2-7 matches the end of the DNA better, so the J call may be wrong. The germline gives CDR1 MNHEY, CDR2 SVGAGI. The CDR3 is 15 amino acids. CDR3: CASSYSPPGAYEQYF. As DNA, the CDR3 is TGTGCCAGCAGTTACTCCCCTCCAGGGGCCTACGAGCAGTACTTC.

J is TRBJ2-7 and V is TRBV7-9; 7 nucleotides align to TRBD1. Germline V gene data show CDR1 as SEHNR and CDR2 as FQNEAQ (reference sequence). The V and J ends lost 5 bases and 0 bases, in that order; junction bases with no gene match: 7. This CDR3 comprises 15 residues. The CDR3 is CASSQWTGLSYEQYF. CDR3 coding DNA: TGTGCCAGCAGCCAATGGACAGGACTCTCCTACGAGCAGTACTTC. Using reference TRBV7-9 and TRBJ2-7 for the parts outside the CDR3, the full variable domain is DTGVSQNPRHKITKRGQNVTFRCDPISEHNRLYWYRQTLGQGPEFLTYFQNEAQLEKSRLLSDRFSAERPKGSFSTLEIQRTEQGDSAMYLCASSQWTGLSYEQYFGPGTRLTVT.

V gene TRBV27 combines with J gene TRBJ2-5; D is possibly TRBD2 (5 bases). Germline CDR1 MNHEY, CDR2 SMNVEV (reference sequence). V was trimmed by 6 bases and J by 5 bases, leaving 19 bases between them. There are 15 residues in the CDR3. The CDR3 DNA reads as TGTGCCAGCAGCCTCTCTGGGGTGGGCGGGGAGACCCAGTACTTC. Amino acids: CASSLSGVGGETQYF.

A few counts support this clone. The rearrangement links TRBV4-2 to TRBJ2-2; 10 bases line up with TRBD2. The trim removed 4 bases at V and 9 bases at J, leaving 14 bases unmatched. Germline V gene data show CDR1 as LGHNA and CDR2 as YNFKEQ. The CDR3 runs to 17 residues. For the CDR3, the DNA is TGTGCCAGCAGCCCCAAGATCGGAGCGGGAGGGCCCAGGGAGCTGTTTTTT. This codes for CASSPKIGAGGPRELFF.

The CDR3 loop is CASSPYLGGTEAFF. The CDR3 coding sequence is TGTGCCAGCAGCCCATACCTGGGGGGCACTGAAGCTTTCTTT. The gene calls are TRBV7-9 and TRBJ1-1; D possibly corresponds to TRBD1 (5 bases). The V end lost 5 bases, the J end lost 4 bases, and 14 bases lay between the germline ends. The CDR3 contains 14 residues. The germline gives CDR1 SEHNR, CDR2 FQNEAQ (reference sequence).

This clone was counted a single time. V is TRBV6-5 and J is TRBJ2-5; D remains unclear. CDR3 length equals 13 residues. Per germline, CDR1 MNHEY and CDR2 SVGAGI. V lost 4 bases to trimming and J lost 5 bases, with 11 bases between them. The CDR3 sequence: CASSSLLMETQYF. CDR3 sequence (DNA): TGTGCCAGCAGTTCTCTGTTAATGGAGACCCAGTACTTC.

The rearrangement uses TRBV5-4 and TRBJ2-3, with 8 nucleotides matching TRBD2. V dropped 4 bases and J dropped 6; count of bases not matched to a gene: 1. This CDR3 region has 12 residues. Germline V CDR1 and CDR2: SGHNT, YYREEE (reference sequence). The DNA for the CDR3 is TGTGCCAGCAGCCTAGCGGGTGATACGCAGTATTTT. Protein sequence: CASSLAGDTQYF.

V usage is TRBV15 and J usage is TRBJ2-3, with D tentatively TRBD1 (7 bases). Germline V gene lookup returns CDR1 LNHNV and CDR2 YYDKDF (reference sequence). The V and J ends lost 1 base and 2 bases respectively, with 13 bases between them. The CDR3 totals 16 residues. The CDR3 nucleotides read TGTGCCACCAGCAGAGCGGGGGACAGAACCACAGATACGCAGTATTTT. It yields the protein CATSRAGDRTTDTQYF. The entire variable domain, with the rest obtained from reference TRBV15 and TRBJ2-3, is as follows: DAMVIQNPRYQVTQFGKPVTLSCSQTLNHNVMYWYQQKSSQAPKLLFHYYDKDFNNEADTPDNFQSRRPNTSFCFLDIRSPGLGDTAMYLCATSRAGDRTTDTQYFGPGTRLTVL.

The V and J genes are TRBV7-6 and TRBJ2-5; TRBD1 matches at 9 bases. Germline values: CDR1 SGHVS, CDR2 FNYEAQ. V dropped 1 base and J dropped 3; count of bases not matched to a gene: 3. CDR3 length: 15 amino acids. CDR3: CASSLGGTGKETQYF. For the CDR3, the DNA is TGTGCCAGCAGCTTAGGTGGGACAGGGAAAGAGACCCAGTACTTC.

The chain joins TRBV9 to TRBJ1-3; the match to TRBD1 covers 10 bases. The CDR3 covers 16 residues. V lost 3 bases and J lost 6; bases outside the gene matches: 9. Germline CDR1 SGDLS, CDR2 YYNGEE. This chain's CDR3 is CASSEEPGQGSNTIYF. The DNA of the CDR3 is TGTGCCAGCAGCGAAGAACCGGGACAGGGGTCAAACACCATATATTTT.